This T cell receptor beta chain came from a study of T cell responses to AZD1222 COVID-19 vaccine. Study-level results: Clonal diversity was possibly underestimated, and the donors were mostly white British, with more females.

Turning to this clone: Its antigen is undetermined.

Here immunoSEQ multiplex PCR was the method, and the copy in TCRdb shows in-frame clones only, minus some. Seen here are approximately 150,000 clones, roughly 90% observed once, and the top ten hold about 3%. The ends were cut back, 6 bases at V and 2 bases at J, with 10 bases in the middle. This CDR3 has 13 amino acids. In germline, CDR1 is SNHLY, CDR2 FYNNEI. The sample was peripheral blood, taken on day 0 of AZD1222 vaccination. The gene calls are TRBV2 and TRBJ1-2, with a weak D call TRBD1 (5 bases). The receptor comes from an adult in good health. The CDR3 loop is CASRGRENYGYTF. The CDR3, as DNA: TGTGCCAGCAGGGGACGGGAAAACTATGGCTACACCTTC. The whole variable domain, remainder taken from reference TRBV2 and TRBJ1-2, is EPEVTQTPSHQVTQMGQEVILRCVPISNHLYFYWYRQILGQKVEFLVSFYNNEISEKSEIFDDQFSVERPDGSNFTLKIRSTKLEDSAMYFCASRGRENYGYTFGSGTRLTVV.